The present T cell receptor beta chain was sequenced within a study of tumor-infiltrating lymphocytes in primary liver carcinoma. Turning to the study itself: The patients, men and women alike, were aged 30 to 69 years.

CDR3 length equals 16 residues. V was clipped by 1 base and J by 6 bases; unmatched bases: 8. Germline lookup yields CDR1 SQVTM and CDR2 ANQGSEA. The investigators made TCR beta cDNA from about 0.45 ug total RNA, using a constant-region primer. Slightly modified ARM-PCR with three nested multiplex PCR rounds yielded TCR beta libraries. Investigators reported that the first two PCR rounds, at about 11 cycles each, used TRBV1-TRBV30 forward primers with a C-beta reverse primer. One entry per CDR3 protein results from TCRdb running MiXCR on the multiplex PCR reads. The sample lists 99,000 or so distinct CDR3 sequences, around 80% occurring once. Bulk tissue was left unsorted, and RNA and DNA were co-extracted from 20-30 mg of it. Over 80% of the cells were viable tumor cells in every tumor sample.

This clonotype was sampled from a man in his forties with primary liver carcinoma and hepatitis B virus infection. The sample was liver tumor tissue from sampling region 3. Noted subset: tumor region T3, left-lateral pole. V is TRBV29-1 and J is TRBJ2-1; TRBD2 aligns across 11 bases. The CDR3 protein is CSVEGLAGIGFNEQFF. The CDR3 DNA reads as TGCAGCGTTGAAGGACTAGCGGGAATAGGTTTCAATGAGCAGTTCTTC.